This T cell receptor (beta chain) was sequenced in a study of CD8 T cells in ankylosing spondylitis. The table lists this clonotype with many counts. TCRdb used MiXCR to reprocess the 5' RACE reads, holding one entry per CDR3 protein. The sample lists about 240,000 distinct CDR3 sequences; around 10% were seen once. CDR1 is DFQATT, CDR2 SNEGSKA, per germline (reference sequence). The ends lost 0 bases at V and 7 bases at J; junction bases unmatched: 14. The CDR3 runs 17 residues. The TCR originated in a male donor with ankylosing spondylitis or in good health (not recorded which). This chain joins TRBV20-1 and TRBJ2-1, with TRBD2 matching over 8 bases. What was sequenced was blood, either unsorted or a sorted T cell fraction (not recorded which). The DNA of the CDR3 is TGCAGTGCTAGAGACCCTCCGAGCGGGAGTGTTTTGAATGAGCAGTTCTTC. Residues: CSARDPPSGSVLNEQFF.